This T cell receptor beta chain was identified during a study of T cells after yellow fever vaccination. This clonotype was found a few times. Template switching by 5'RACE produced TCR cDNA, adding a universal primer site and UMIs. Via MiXCR, TCRdb re-called the 5' RACE reads, giving one row per CDR3 protein. The sample records some 350,000 distinct CDR3 sequences, 8.7% being singletons. V was trimmed by 4 bases and J by 7 bases, leaving 14 bases between them. CDR1 and CDR2 (germline): MDHEN, SYDVKM. The CDR3 is 14 residues long. The source of this sequence is a man younger than 30 who received the YFV17D yellow fever vaccine. The chain recombines TRBV28 with TRBJ1-5; D might be TRBD1 (5 bases). This specimen consisted of PBMCs, obtained on the day of the first yellow fever vaccination. The CDR3 loop reads CASSSVGTGQPQHF. CDR3 in DNA: TGTGCCAGCAGTTCCGTAGGGACTGGACAGCCCCAGCATTTT.